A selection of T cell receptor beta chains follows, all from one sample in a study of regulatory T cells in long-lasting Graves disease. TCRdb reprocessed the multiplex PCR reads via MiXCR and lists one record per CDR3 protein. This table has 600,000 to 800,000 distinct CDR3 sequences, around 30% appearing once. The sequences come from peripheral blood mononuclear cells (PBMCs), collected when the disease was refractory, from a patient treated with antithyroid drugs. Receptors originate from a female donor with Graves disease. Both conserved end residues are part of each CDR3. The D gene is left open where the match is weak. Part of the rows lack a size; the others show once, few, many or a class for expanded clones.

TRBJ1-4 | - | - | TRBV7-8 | TGTGCCAGCAGCCCGGTGAGAGTGAGGGGACGTAATGAAAAACTGTTTTTT | CASSPVRVRGRNEKLFF
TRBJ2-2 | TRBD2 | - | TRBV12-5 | TGTGCTAGTGGGCTACGACTAGCGGGGAACCTCACCGGGGAGCTGTTTTTT | CASGLRLAGNLTGELFF
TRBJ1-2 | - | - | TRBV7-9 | TGTGCCAGCAGCTTCGGCGCAGGGCGAGTACTAGGGGGCTACACCTTC | CASSFGAGRVLGGYTF
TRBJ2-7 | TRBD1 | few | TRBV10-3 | TGTGCCATCAGTGAGTCGTTGGACAGGGACTACGAGCAGTACTTC | CAISESLDRDYEQYF
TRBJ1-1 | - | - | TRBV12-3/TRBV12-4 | TGTGCCAGCGGTTCGTGGGGGGGGTTGGTTTTT | CASGSWGGLVF
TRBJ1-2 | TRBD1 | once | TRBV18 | TGTGCCAGCTCACCCACCGGGACAGGGGCGGTTCGAATTAACTATGGCTACACCTTC | CASSPTGTGAVRINYGYTF
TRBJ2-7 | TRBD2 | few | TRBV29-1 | TGCAGCGCTGGGACTAGCGCGTCCTACGAGCAGTACTTC | CSAGTSASYEQYF
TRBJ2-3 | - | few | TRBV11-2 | TGTGCCAGCAGCCCAGGGACATATAGCACAGATACGCAGTATTTT | CASSPGTYSTDTQYF
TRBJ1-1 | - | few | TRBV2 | TGTGCCAGCAGTGAAGGTATAGGGGCGGTTGCTGAAGCTTTCTTT | CASSEGIGAVAEAFF
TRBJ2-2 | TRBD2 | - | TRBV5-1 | TGCGCCAGCTCCCGAGCGGGAGAGGCCGGGGAGCTGTTTTTT | CASSRAGEAGELFF
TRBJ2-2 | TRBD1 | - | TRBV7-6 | TGTGCCAGCAGCTTATCGGACAGGGTCGGTACCGGGGAGCTGTTTTTT | CASSLSDRVGTGELFF
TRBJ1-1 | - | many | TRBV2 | TGTGCCAGCAGGGCGGGACTGCTGAACACTGAAGCTTTCTTT | CASRAGLLNTEAFF
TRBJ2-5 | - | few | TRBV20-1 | TGCAGTGCTAGAGATATAATACACAGTTCTGGAGAGACCCAGTACTTC | CSARDIIHSSGETQYF
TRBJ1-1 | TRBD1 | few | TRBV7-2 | TGTGCCAGCAAGACTTGGGGGCAGGGGGGGATGAACACTGAAGCTTTCTTT | CASKTWGQGGMNTEAFF
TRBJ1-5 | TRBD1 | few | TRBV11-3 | TGTGCCAAGAACCCTTCCGGGACAGGGGCCCTGGGTCTCAATCAGCCCCAGCATTTT | CAKNPSGTGALGLNQPQHF
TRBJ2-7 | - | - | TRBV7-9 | TGTGCCAGCAGCTTAGGGTGGGACAACTACGAGCAGTACTTC | CASSLGWDNYEQYF
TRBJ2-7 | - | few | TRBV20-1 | TGCAGTGCTAGAGTCGGGACTTTAACCCACGAGCAGTACTTC | CSARVGTLTHEQYF
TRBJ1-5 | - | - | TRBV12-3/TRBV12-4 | TGTGCCAGCAGTTTCGGGTCGCCGAATCAGCCCCAGCATTTT | CASSFGSPNQPQHF
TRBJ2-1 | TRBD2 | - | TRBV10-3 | TGTGCCATCAGTGAGCCAGCCGGGACTAGCGGGAGCTCCTACAATGAGCAGTTCTTC | CAISEPAGTSGSSYNEQFF
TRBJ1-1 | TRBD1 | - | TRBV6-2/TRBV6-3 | TGTGCCAGCAGTTACTCGAGGGGGCAGGGCACTGAAGCTTTCTTT | CASSYSRGQGTEAFF
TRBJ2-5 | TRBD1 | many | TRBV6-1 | TGTGCCAGCATCCTGGTCCCGGGACAGCAAGAGACCCAGTACTTC | CASILVPGQQETQYF
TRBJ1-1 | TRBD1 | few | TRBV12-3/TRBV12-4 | TGTGCCAGCAGTTTTGGGACAGTTGACACTGAAGCTTTCTTT | CASSFGTVDTEAFF
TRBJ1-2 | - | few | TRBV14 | TGTGCCAGCAGCCAATCGCTTACTAACTATGGCTACACCTTC | CASSQSLTNYGYTF
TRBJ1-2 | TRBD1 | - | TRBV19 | TGTGCCAGTAGTAGTGGGGACAGCCTCTATGGCTACACCTTC | CASSSGDSLYGYTF
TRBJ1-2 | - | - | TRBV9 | TGTGCCAGCAGCGTAGAAGCGGATAACTATGGCTACACCTTC | CASSVEADNYGYTF
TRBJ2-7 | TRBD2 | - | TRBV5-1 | TGCGCCAGCAGCCCCGGGACTAGCGGGTATAGGGTTATGGGCGAGCAGTACTTC | CASSPGTSGYRVMGEQYF
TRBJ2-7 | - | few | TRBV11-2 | TGTGCCAGCAGCTTACAGGGGATGTCGGAGGACGAGCAGTACTTC | CASSLQGMSEDEQYF
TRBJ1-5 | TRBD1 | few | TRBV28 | TGTGCCAGCAGTTCGGGACAGCAACCACAGCCCCAGCATTTT | CASSSGQQPQPQHF
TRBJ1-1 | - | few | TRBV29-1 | TGCAGCGTTGACAAAGAAGCTTTCTTT | CSVDKEAFF
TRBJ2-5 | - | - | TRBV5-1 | TGCGCCAGCAGCCAGGGGCGGCAGGGAGCAAAAGAGACCCAGTACTTC | CASSQGRQGAKETQYF
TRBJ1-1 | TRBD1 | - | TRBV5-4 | TGTGCCAGCAGCTCCACAGGGGGTTTTAGGTACACTGAAGCTTTCTTT | CASSSTGGFRYTEAFF
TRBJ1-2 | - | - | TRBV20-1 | TGCAGTGCTAGCACAGCTAACTATGGCTACACCTTC | CSASTANYGYTF
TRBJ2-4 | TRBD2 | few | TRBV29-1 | TGCAGCGTTGCCTCGGCGGGGGGCGCGGGGAACATTCAGTACTTC | CSVASAGGAGNIQYF
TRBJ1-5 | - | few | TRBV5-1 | TGCGCCAGCAGCTTGGGTGCGACGGGGGGACAGCCCCAGCATTTT | CASSLGATGGQPQHF
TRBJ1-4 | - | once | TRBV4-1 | TGCGCCAGCAGCCTCTTCTACGGACCCACTAATGAAAGACTGTTTTTT | CASSLFYGPTNERLFF
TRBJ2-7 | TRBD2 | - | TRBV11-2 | TGTGCCAGCAGCCAGAGGACTAGCGGGAGTATCTACGAGCAGTACTTC | CASSQRTSGSIYEQYF
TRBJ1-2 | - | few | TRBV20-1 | TGCAGTACAAATCCTGGGCTCGCGTATGGCTACACCTTC | CSTNPGLAYGYTF
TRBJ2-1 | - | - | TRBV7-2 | TGTGCCAGCAGCCCGGCCGTCGTATCACCCAATTACAATGAGCAGTTCTTC | CASSPAVVSPNYNEQFF
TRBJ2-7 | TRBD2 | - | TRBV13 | TGTGCCAGCAGCCATACCCTAGCGGGAAGCTCCTACGAGCAGTACTTC | CASSHTLAGSSYEQYF
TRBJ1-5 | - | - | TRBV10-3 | TGTGCCATCAGTGAAGGAGAGGGAGGCAATCAGCCCCAGCATTTT | CAISEGEGGNQPQHF
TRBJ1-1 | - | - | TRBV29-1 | TGCAGCGTTGAGTACAGGGCGAACACTGAAGCTTTCTTT | CSVEYRANTEAFF
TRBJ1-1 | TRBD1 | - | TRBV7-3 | TGTGCCAGCAGCTTCCTGAGACAGGGCAAGAACACTGAAGCTTTCTTT | CASSFLRQGKNTEAFF